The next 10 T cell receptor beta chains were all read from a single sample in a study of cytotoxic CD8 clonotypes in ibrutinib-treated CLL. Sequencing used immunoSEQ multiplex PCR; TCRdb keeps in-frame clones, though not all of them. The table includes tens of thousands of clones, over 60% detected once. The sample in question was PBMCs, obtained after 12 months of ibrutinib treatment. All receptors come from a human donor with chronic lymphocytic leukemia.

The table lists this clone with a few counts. The CDR3 loop is CASSPGLDYNEQFF. The CDR3, as DNA: TGCGCCAGCAGCCCGGGACTAGATTACAATGAGCAGTTCTTC. The genes are TRBV5-1 and TRBJ2-1, with TRBD2 identical over 8 bases. Trimming cost V 4 bases and J 4 bases; bases outside gene matches: 4. Looked up from germline, CDR1 is SGHRS and CDR2 is YFSETQ. The CDR3 extends over 14 amino acids.

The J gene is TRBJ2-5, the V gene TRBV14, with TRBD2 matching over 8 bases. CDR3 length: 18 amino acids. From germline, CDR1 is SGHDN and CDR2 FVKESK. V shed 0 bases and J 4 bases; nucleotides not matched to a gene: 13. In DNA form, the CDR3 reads TGTGCCAGCAGCCAAGATCCCTATAGCCGAGCGGGAGCAGAGACCCAGTACTTC. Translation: CASSQDPYSRAGAETQYF.

In nucleotides, the CDR3 is TGTGCCAGCAGCGTAGGGGCGGGGGGCTATGGCTACACCTTC. This codes for CASSVGAGGYGYTF. The V and J genes are TRBV9 and TRBJ1-2, with a tentative D call TRBD1 (5 bases). The CDR3 consists of 14 residues. Trimming removed 0 bases from V and 4 bases from J, with 10 bases in between. The germline CDR1 and CDR2 sequences are SGDLS and YYNGEE.

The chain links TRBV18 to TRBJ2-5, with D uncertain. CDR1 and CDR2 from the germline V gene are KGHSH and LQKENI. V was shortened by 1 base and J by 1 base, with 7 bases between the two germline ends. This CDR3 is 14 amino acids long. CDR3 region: CASSPLRVQETQYF. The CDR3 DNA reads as TGTGCCAGCTCACCACTTCGTGTCCAAGAGACCCAGTACTTC. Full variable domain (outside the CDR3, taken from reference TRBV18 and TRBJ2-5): NAGVMQNPRHLVRRRGQEARLRCSPMKGHSHVYWYRQLPEEGLKFMVYLQKENIIDESGMPKERFSAEFPKEGPSILRIQQVVRGDSAAYFCASSPLRVQETQYFGPGTRLLVL.

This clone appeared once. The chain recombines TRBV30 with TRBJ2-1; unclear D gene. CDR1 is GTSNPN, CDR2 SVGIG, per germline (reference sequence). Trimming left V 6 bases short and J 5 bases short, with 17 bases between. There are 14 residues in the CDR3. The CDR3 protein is CACTGGVYDNEQFF. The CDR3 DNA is TGTGCCTGTACCGGTGGGGTGTACGACAATGAGCAGTTCTTC.

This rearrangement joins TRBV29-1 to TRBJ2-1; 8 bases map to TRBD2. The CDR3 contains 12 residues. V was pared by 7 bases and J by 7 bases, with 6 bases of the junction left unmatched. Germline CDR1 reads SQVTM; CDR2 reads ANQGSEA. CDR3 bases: TGCAGCGCCGGGGGGGCGGGAAATGAGCAGTTCTTC. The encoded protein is CSAGGAGNEQFF.

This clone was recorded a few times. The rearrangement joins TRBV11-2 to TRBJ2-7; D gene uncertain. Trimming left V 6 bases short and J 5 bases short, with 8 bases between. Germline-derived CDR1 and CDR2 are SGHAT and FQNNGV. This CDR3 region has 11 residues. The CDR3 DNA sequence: TGTGCCAGCAGGGTCTTTGACGAGCAGTACTTC. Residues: CASRVFDEQYF.

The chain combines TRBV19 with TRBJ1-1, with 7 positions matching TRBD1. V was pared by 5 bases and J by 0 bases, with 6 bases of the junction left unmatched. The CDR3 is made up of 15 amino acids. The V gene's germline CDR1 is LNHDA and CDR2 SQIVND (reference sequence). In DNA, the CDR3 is TGTGCCAGTAGTGCCGGGACAGCCATGAACACTGAAGCTTTCTTT. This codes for CASSAGTAMNTEAFF.

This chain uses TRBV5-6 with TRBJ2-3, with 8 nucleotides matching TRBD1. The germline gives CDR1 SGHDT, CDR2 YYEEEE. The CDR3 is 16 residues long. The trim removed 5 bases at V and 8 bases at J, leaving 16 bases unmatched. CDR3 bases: TGTGCCAGCAGAAGTGACAGGGGTCATTTTGGTGGTACGCAGTATTTT. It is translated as CASRSDRGHFGGTQYF.

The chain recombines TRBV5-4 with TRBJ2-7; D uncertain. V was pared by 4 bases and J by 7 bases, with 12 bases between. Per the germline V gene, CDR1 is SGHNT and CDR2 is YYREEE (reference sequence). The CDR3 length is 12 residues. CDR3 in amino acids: CASSQFLGEQYF. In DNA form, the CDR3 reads TGTGCCAGCAGCCAGTTCCTCGGTGAGCAGTACTTC. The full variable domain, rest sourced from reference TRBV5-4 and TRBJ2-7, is ETGVTQSPTHLIKTRGQQVTLRCSSQSGHNTVSWYQQALGQGPQFIFQYYREEENGRGNFPPRFSGLQFPNYSSELNVNALELDDSALYLCASSQFLGEQYFGPGTRLTVT.